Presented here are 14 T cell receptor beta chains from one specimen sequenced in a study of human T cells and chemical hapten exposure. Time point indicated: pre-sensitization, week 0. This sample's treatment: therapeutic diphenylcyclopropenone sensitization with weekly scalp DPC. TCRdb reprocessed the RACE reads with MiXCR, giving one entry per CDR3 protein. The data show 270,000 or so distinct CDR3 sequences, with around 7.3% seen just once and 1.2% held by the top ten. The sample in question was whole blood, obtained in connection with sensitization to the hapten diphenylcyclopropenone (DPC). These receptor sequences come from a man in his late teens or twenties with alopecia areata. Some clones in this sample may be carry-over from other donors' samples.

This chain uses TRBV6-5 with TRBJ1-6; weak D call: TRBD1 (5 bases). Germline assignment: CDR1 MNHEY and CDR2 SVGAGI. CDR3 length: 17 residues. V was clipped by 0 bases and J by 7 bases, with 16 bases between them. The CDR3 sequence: CASSYSPRGYRNSPLHF. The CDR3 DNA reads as TGTGCCAGCAGTTACTCCCCCAGAGGATACAGGAATTCACCCCTCCACTTT.

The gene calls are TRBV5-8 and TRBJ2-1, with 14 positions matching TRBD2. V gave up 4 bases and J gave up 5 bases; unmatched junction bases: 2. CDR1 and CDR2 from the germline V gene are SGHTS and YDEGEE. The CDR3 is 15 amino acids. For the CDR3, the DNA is TGTGCCAGCAGCGGGACTAGCGGGAGAAACAATGAGCAGTTCTTC. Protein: CASSGTSGRNNEQFF.

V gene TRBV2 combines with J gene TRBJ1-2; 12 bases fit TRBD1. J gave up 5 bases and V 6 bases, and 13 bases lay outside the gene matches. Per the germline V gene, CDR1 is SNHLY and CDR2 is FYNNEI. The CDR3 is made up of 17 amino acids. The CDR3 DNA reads TGTGCCAGCAGCCGCCGGGACAGGGGGCGATTTTTTTATGGCTACACCTTC. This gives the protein CASSRRDRGRFFYGYTF.

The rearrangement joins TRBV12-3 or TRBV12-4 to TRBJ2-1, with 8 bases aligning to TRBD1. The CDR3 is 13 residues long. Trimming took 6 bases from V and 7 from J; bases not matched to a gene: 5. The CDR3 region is CASRGQGWNEQFF. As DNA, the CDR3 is TGTGCCAGCAGAGGACAGGGTTGGAATGAGCAGTTCTTC.

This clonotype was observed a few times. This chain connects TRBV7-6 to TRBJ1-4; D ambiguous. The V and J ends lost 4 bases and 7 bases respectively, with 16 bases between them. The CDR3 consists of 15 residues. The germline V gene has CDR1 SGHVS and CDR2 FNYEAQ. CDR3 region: CASSSPGVGSEKLFF. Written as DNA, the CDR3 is TGTGCCAGCAGCTCTCCCGGGGTGGGGTCTGAAAAACTGTTTTTT.

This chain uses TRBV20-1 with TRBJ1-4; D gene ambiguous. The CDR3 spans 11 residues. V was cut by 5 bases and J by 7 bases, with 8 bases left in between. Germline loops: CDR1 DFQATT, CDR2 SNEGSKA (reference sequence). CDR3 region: CSAGEGEKLFF. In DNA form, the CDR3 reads TGCAGTGCTGGGGAGGGTGAAAAACTGTTTTTT.

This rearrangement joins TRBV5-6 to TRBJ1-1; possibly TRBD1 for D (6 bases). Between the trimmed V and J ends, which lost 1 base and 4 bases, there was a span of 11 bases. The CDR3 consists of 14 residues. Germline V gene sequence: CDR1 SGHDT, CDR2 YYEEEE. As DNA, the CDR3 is TGTGCCAGCAGCTTGATGGGAGGGGGCACTGAAGCTTTCTTT. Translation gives CASSLMGGGTEAFF. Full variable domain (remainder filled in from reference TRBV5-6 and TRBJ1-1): DAGVTQSPTHLIKTRGQQVTLRCSPKSGHDTVSWYQQALGQGPQFIFQYYEEEERQRGNFPDRFSGHQFPNYSSELNVNALLLGDSALYLCASSLMGGGTEAFFGQGTRLTVV.

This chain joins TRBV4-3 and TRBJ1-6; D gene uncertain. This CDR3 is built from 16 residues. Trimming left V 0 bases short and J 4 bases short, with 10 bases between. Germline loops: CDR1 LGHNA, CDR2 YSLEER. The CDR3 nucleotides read TGCGCCAGCAGCCAAGATCGTGGTCTTTATAATTCACCCCTCCACTTT. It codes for CASSQDRGLYNSPLHF.

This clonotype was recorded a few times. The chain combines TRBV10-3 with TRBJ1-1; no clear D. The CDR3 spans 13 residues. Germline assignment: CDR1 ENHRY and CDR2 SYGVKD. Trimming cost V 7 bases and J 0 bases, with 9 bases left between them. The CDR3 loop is CAIKEILNTEAFF. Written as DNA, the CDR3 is TGTGCCATCAAGGAAATCTTGAACACTGAAGCTTTCTTT.

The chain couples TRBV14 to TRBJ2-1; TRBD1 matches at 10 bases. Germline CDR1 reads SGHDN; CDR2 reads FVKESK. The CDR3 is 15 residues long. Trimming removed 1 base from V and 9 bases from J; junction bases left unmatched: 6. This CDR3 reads CASSQGQGARGEQFF. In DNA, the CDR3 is TGTGCCAGCAGCCAAGGACAGGGGGCGCGGGGTGAGCAGTTCTTC.

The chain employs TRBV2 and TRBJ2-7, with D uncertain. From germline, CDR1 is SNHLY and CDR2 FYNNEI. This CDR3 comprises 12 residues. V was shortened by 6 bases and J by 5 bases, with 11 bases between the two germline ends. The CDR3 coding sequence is TGTGCCAGCAGGCAAACCGGCCACGAGCAGTACGTC. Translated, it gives CASRQTGHEQYV.

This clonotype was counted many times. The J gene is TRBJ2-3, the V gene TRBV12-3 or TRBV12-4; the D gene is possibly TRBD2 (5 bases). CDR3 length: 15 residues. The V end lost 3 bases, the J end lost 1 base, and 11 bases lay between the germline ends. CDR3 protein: CASSFFGVGTDTQYF. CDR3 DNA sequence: TGTGCCAGCAGTTTCTTCGGGGTCGGCACAGATACGCAGTATTTT.

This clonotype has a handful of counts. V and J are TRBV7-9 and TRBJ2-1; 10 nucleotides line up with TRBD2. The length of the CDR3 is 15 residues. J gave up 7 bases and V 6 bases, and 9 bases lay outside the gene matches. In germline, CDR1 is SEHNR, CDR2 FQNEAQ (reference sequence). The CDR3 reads CASRSLGLAENEQFF. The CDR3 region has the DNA TGTGCCAGCAGGTCCTTAGGACTAGCGGAAAATGAGCAGTTCTTC.

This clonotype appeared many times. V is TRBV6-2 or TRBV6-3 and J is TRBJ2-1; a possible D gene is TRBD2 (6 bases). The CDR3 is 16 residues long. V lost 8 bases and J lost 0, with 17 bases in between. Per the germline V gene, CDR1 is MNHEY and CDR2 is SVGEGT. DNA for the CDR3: TGTGCCAGCGACTGGGGGGAGCCCTTCTCCTACAATGAGCAGTTCTTC. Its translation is CASDWGEPFSYNEQFF.